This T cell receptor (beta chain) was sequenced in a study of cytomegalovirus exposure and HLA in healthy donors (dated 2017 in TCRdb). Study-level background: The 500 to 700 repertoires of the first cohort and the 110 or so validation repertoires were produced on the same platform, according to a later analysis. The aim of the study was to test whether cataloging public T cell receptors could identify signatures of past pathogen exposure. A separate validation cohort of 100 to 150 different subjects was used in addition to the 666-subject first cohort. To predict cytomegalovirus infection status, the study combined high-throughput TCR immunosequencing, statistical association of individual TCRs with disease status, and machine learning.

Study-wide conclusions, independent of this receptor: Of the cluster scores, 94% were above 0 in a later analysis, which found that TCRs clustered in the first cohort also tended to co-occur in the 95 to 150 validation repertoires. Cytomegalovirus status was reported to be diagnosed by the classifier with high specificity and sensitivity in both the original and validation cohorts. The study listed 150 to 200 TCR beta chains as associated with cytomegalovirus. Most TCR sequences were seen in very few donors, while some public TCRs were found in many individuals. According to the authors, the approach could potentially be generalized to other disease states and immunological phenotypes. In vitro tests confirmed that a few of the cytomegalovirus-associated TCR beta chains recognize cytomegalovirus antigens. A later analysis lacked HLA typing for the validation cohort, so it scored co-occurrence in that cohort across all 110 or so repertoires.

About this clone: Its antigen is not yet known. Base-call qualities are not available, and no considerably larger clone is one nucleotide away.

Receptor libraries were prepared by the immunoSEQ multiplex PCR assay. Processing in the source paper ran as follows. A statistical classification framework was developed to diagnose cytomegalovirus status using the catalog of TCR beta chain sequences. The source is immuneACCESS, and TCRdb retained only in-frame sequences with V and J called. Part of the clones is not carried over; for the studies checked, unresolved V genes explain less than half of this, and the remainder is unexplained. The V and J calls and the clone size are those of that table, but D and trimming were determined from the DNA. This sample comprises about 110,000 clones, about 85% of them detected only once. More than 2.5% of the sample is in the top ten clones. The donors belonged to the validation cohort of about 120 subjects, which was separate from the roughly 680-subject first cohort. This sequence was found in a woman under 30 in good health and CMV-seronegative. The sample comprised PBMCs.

CDR3 sequence: CASSMGQSFEQYF. The DNA sequence is given as TGTGCCAGTAGTATGGGACAGAGTTTCGAGCAGTACTTC. In this chain, TRBV19 is recombined with TRBJ2-7, with TRBD1 identical over 7 junction bases. Compared with germline, V lacks 3 bases and J lacks 6 bases; bases without a gene match: 5. From cysteine to phenylalanine, the CDR3 is 13 amino acids long. Only the CDR3 part of the read is kept: 39 bases, read in frame from the first base. The germline V gene (reference sequence) supplies CDR1 LNHDA and CDR2 SQIVND.